The 9 T cell receptor beta chains reported below all come from one sample, sequenced in a study of human CD8 memory T cell subsets. TCR beta libraries were made by UMI-labeled 5' RACE. No DNA is given; TCRdb re-called the 5' RACE reads and lists each CDR3 protein once. This sample carries fewer than 10,000 distinct CDR3 sequences, with around a fifth going to the ten biggest clones. Sequenced material: CD8+ T cells from PBMCs. The source is a human donor in good health.

The rearrangement joins TRBV20-1 to TRBJ2-3; lacking DNA, the TRBD1 call made by TCRdb goes unchecked. CDR3 length: 13 residues. Looked up from germline, CDR1 is DFQATT and CDR2 is SNEGSKA (reference sequence). CDR3 in amino acids: CSASSGATDTQYF.

The gene calls are TRBV6-4 and TRBJ2-1; TCRdb picks TRBD1, but there is no DNA to check that call. This CDR3 is 16 amino acids long. In germline, CDR1 is MRHNA, CDR2 SNTAGT. CDR3 sequence: CASSATGTGGHNEQFF.

The chain is built from TRBV6-4 and TRBJ2-2; TCRdb's D call, TRBD1, is unchecked because there is no DNA. Germline CDR1 is MRHNA and CDR2 is SNTAGT. This CDR3 contains 15 residues. CDR3 in amino acids: CASTSSGGSTGELFF.

J is TRBJ2-1 and V is TRBV12-3 or TRBV12-4; no DNA is available, so the TRBD2 call from TCRdb remains unchecked. This CDR3 has 14 amino acids. CDR3 amino acids: CASRGGLPFDEQFF.

The chain has TRBV10-3 and TRBJ1-2; TCRdb selects TRBD1, and the lack of DNA leaves this call unchecked. CDR3 length: 18 amino acids. Germline assignment: CDR1 ENHRY and CDR2 SYGVKD. Here the CDR3 reads CAISESMGQGLANYGYTF.

The chain links TRBV7-8 to TRBJ2-3; TCRdb designates TRBD2, a call that cannot be tested without DNA. The CDR3 contains 16 residues. The germline CDR1 and CDR2 sequences are SGHVS and FQNEAQ. CDR3 region: CASSLILRAGADTQYF.

This clonotype ranks as medium-sized in terms of frequency. The chain employs TRBV29-1 and TRBJ2-1; TCRdb returns TRBD1, unconfirmable since there is no DNA. Germline V lookup: CDR1 SQVTM, CDR2 ANQGSEA. This CDR3 comprises 14 residues. The CDR3 reads CSVEGMAGNNEQFF.

Measured by frequency, this clonotype is medium-sized. The V call is TRBV13, the J call TRBJ2-1; TCRdb names TRBD1, which stays unverified in the absence of DNA. This CDR3 spans 14 amino acids. Germline V gene lookup returns CDR1 PRHDT and CDR2 FYEKMQ (reference sequence). This CDR3 reads CASSLGDTHNEQFF. Full variable domain (outside the CDR3, taken from reference TRBV13 and TRBJ2-1): AAGVIQSPRHLIKEKRETATLKCYPIPRHDTVYWYQQGPGQDPQFLISFYEKMQSDKGSIPDRFSAQQFSDYHSELNMSSLELGDSALYFCASSLGDTHNEQFFGPGTRLTVL.

The chain employs TRBV3-1 and TRBJ2-1. Germline CDR1 reads LGHDT; CDR2 reads YNNKEL (reference sequence). The CDR3 covers 14 residues. The CDR3 spells CASSQGHFYNEQFF.